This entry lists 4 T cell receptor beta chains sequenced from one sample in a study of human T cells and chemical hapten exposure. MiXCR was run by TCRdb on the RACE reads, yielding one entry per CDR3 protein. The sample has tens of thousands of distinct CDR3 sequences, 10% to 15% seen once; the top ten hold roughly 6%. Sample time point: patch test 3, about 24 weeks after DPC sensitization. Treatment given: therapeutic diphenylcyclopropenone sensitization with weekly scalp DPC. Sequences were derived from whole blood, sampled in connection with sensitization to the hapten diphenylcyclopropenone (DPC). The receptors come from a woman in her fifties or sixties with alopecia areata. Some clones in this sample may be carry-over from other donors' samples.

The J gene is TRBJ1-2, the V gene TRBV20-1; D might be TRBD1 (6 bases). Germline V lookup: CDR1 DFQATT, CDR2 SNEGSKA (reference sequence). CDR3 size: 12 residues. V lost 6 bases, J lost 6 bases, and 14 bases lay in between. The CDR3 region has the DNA TGCAGTGCCCCTCCCGGGACAAATGGCTACACCTTC. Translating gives CSAPPGTNGYTF.

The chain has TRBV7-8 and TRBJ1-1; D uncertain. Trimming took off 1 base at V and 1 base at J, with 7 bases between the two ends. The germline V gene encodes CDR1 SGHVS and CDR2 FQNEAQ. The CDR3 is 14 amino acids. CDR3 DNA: TGTGCCAGCAGCTTAGAACACCCGAACACTGAAGCTTTCTTT. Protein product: CASSLEHPNTEAFF. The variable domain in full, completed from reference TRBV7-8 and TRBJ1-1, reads GAGVSQSPRYKVAKRGQDVALRCDPISGHVSLFWYQQALGQGPEFLTYFQNEAQLDKSGLPSDRFFAERPEGSVSTLKIQRTQQEDSAVYLCASSLEHPNTEAFFGQGTRLTVV.

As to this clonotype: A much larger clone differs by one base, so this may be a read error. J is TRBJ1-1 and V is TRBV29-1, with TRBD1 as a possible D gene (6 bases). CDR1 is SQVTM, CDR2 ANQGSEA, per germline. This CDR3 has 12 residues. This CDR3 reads CSVEPGGTEAIF. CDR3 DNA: TGCAGCGTTGAACCCGGGGGCACTGAAGCTATCTTT.

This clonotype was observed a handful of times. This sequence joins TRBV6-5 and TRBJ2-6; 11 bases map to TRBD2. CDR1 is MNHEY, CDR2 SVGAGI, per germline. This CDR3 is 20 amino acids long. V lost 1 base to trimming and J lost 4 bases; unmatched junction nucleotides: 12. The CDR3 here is CASSYFGTSGSWSGANVLTF. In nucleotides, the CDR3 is TGTGCCAGCAGTTACTTTGGGACTAGCGGTTCTTGGTCCGGGGCCAACGTCCTGACTTTC.